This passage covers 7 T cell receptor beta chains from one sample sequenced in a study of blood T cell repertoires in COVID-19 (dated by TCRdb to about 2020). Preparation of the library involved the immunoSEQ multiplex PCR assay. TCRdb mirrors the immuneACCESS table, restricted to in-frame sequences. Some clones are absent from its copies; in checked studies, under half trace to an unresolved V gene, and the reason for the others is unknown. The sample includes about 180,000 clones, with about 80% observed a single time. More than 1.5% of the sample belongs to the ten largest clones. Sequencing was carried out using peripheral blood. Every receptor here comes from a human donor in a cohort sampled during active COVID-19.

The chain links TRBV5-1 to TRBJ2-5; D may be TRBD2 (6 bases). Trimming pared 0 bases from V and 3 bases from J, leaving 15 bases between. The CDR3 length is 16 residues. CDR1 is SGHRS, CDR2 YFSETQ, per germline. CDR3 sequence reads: CASSLVRPSDKETQYF. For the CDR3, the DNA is TGCGCCAGCAGCTTGGTTCGGCCTAGCGACAAAGAGACCCAGTACTTC.

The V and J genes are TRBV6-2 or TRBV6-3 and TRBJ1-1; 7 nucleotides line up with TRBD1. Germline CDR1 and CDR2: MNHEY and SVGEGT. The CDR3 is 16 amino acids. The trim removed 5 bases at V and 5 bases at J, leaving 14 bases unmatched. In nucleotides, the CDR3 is TGTGCCAGCAGTCGTATTTATCCAGGGGGGAGGACTGAAGCTTTCTTT. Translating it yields CASSRIYPGGRTEAFF.

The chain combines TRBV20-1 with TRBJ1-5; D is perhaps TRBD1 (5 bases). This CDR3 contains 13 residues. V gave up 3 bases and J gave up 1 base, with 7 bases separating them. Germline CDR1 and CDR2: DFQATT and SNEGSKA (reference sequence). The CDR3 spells CSASAGSNQPQHF. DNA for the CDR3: TGCAGTGCTAGTGCAGGGAGCAATCAGCCCCAGCATTTT.

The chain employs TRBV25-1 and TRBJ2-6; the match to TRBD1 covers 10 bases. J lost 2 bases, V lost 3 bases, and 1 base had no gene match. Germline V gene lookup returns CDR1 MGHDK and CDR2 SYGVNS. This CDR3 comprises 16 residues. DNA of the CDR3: TGTGCCAGCAGTGAGACAGGGGGCGCTGGGGCCAACGTCCTGACTTTC. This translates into CASSETGGAGANVLTF.

The CDR3 nucleotides read TGTGCCAGCAGTTACTCGGCAGGGGGTCCCTACGAGCAGTACTTC. It translates to CASSYSAGGPYEQYF. The gene calls are TRBV6-2 or TRBV6-3 and TRBJ2-7; TRBD1 agrees at 7 bases. Trimming took 0 bases from V and 2 from J; bases not matched to a gene: 4. The length of the CDR3 is 15 residues. The germline V gene has CDR1 MNHEY and CDR2 SVGEGT.

CDR3 nucleotide sequence: TGTGCCAGCAGCGCGGGGGGCAAAAACATTCAGTACTTC. The encoded protein is CASSAGGKNIQYF. J is TRBJ2-4 and V is TRBV27; 8 nucleotides align to TRBD2. Germline CDR1 MNHEY, CDR2 SMNVEV (reference sequence). The CDR3 consists of 13 residues. The V gene end was trimmed by 6 bases and the J gene end by 3 bases; junction bases not matched to a gene: 1.

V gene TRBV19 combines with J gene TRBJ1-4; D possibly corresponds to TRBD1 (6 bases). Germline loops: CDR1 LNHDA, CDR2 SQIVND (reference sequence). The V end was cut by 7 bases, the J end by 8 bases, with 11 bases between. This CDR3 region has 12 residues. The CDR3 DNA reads TGTGCCAGTATTGCAGGGGAGGAAAAACTGTTTTTT. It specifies CASIAGEEKLFF.